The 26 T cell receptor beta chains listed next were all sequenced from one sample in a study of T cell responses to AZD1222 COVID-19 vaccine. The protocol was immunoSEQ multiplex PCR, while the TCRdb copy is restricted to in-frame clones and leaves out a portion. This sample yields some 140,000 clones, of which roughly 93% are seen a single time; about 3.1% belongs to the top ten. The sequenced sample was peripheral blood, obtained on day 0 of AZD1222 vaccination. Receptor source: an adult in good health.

Written as DNA, the CDR3 is TGTGCCAGCAGTGAGGGACCGGGACTAGCGGGAGGGAGCTCCTACGAGCAGTACTTC. Translated, it gives CASSEGPGLAGGSSYEQYF. This chain connects TRBV6-1 to TRBJ2-7, with 16 bases fitting TRBD2. The V gene end was trimmed by 3 bases and the J gene end by 0 bases; junction bases not matched to a gene: 8. Germline lookup yields CDR1 MNHNS and CDR2 SASEGT. This CDR3 is 19 amino acids long.

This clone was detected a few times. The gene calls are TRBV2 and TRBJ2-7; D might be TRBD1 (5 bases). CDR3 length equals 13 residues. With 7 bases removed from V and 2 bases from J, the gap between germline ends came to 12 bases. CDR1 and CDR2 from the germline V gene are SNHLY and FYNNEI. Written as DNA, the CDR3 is TGTGCCAGCATTGGACATCCGACCTACGAGCAGTACTTC. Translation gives CASIGHPTYEQYF.

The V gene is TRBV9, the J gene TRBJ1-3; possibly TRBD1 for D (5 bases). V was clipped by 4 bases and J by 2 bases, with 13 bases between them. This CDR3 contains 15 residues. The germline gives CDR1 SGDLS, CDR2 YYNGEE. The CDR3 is CASSPRGTAGNTIYF. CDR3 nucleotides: TGTGCCAGCAGCCCTCGGGGCACTGCTGGAAACACCATATATTTT.

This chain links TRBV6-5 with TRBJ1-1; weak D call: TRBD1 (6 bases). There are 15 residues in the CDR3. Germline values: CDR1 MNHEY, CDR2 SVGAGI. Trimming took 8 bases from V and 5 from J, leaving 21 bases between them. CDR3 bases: TGTGCCAGCGAAGGGGGATCTTCGGGTGGTACTGAAGCTTTCTTT. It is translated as CASEGGSSGGTEAFF.

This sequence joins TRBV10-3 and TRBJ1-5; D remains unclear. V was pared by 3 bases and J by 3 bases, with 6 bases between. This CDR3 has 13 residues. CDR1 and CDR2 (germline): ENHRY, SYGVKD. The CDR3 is CAISDAFNQPQHF. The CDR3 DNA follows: TGTGCCATCAGTGACGCATTCAATCAGCCCCAGCATTTT.

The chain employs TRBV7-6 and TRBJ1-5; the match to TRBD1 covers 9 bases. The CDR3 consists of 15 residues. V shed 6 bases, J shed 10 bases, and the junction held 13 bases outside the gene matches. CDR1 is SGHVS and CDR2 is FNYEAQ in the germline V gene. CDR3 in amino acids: CASSEGTGFIQPQHF. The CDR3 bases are TGTGCCAGCAGTGAGGGGACAGGGTTCATTCAACCCCAGCATTTT.

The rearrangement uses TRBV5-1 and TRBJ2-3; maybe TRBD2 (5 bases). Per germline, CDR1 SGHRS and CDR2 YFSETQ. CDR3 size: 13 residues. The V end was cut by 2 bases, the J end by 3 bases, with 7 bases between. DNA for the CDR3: TGCGCCAGCAGCTTCCAGCGGACAGATACGCAGTATTTT. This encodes CASSFQRTDTQYF.

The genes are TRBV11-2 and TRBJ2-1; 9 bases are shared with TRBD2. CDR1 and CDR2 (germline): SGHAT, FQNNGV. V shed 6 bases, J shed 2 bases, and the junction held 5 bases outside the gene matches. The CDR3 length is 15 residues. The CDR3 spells CASRRSGSPYNEQFF. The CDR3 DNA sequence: TGTGCCAGCAGACGTAGCGGGAGTCCCTACAATGAGCAGTTCTTC.

CDR3: CASSSLFDTDYGYTF. The CDR3 DNA is TGTGCCAGCAGTTCCCTCTTCGACACCGACTATGGCTACACCTTC. The genes are TRBV28 and TRBJ1-2; the D is unclear. Germline V gene data show CDR1 as MDHEN and CDR2 as SYDVKM. The germline V and J ends were trimmed by 4 bases and 3 bases, with 15 bases remaining between them. This CDR3 spans 15 amino acids.

CDR3: CASSPPLEYGSGGNTIYF. CDR3 bases: TGTGCCAGCAGCCCCCCCTTGGAATACGGTTCGGGAGGAAACACCATATATTTT. This sequence joins TRBV7-9 and TRBJ1-3, with D unresolved. CDR1 is SEHNR, CDR2 FQNEAQ, per germline (reference sequence). The V gene lost 5 bases and the J gene lost 4 bases, with 24 bases spanning the gap. The CDR3 is 18 residues long.

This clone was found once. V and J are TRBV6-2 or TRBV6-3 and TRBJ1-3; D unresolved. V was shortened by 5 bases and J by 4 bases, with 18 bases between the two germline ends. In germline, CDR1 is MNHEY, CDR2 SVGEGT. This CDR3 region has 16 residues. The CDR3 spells CASSKPRAGGGNTIYF. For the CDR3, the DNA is TGTGCCAGCAGTAAACCACGAGCAGGAGGAGGAAACACCATATATTTT.

This CDR3 reads CASSLFAAGGELFF. DNA of the CDR3: TGTGCCAGCAGCCTCTTCGCCGCCGGAGGGGAGCTGTTTTTT. The chain carries TRBV6-4 and TRBJ2-2; D ambiguous. Germline CDR1 MRHNA, CDR2 SNTAGT. The CDR3 sequence is 14 residues long. Trimming took off 6 bases at V and 8 bases at J, with 16 bases between the two ends.

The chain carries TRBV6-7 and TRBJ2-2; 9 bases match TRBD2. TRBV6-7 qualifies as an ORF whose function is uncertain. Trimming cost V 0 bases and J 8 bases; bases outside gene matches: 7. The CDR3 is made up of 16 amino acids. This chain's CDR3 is CASSYSLAGAEGELFF. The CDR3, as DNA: TGTGCCAGCAGTTACTCGTTAGCGGGAGCGGAGGGGGAGCTGTTTTTT.

DNA of the CDR3: TGTGCCAGCAGCGCCGCCCAAGCGGGATATGGGGAGCAGTACTTC. Its translation is CASSAAQAGYGEQYF. The V call is TRBV9, the J call TRBJ2-7, with TRBD2 matching over 7 bases. Germline-derived CDR1 and CDR2 are SGDLS and YYNGEE. Trimming cost V 3 bases and J 7 bases; bases outside gene matches: 13. There are 15 residues in the CDR3.

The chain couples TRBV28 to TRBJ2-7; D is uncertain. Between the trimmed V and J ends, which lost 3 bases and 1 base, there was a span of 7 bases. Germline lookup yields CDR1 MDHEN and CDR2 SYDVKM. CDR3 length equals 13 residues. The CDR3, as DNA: TGTGCCAGCAGTTTGTCCCGTTCCTACGAGCAGTACTTC. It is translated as CASSLSRSYEQYF.

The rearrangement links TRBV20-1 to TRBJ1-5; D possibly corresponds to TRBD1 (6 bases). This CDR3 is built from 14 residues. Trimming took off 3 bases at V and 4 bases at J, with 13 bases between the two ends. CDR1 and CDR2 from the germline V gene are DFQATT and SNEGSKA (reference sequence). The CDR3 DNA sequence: TGCAGTGCTAGTATCAGGGGTGGGAATCAGCCCCAGCATTTT. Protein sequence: CSASIRGGNQPQHF.

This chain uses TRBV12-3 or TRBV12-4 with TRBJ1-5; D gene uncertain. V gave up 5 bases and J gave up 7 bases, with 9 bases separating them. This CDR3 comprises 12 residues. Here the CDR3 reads CASSKKRQPQHF. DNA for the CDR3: TGTGCCAGCAGTAAGAAGAGACAGCCCCAGCATTTT.

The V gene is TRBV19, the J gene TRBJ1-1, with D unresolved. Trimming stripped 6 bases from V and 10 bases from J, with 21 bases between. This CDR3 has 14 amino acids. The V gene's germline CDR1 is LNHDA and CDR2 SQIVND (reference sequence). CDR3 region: CASSPEIIDAGAFF. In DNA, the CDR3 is TGTGCCAGTAGCCCCGAGATTATTGACGCGGGAGCTTTCTTT.

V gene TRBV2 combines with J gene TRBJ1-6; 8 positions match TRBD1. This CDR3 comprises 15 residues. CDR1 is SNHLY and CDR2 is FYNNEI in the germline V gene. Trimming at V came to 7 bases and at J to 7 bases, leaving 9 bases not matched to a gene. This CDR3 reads CASTSTGTGNSPLHF. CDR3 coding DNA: TGTGCCAGCACCAGCACCGGGACAGGAAATTCACCCCTCCACTTT.

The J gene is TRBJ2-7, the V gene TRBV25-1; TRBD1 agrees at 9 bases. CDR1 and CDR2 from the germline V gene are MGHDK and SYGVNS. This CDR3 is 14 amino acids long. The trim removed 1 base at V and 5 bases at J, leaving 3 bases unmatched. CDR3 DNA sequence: TGTGCCAGCAGTGAATTTACAGGGGGCAACGAGCAGTACTTC. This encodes CASSEFTGGNEQYF.

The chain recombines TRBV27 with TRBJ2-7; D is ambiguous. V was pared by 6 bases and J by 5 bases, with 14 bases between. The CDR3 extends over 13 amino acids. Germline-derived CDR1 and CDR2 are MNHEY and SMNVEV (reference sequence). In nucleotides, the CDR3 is TGTGCCAGCAGCCTCTCGAGGCTAAACGAGCAGTACTTC. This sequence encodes CASSLSRLNEQYF.

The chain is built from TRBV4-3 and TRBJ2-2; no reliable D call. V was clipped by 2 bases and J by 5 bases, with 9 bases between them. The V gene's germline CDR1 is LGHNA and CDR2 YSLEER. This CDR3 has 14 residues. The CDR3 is CASSQQRGTGELFF. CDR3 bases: TGCGCCAGCAGCCAACAGCGAGGAACCGGGGAGCTGTTTTTT.

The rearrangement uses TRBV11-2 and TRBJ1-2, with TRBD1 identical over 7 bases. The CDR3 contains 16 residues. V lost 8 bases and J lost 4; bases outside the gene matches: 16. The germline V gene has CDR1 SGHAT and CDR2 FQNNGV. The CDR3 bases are TGTGCCAGCGCCTTGGGCCCAGGGGGTCTTGGCTATGGCTACACCTTC. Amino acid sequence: CASALGPGGLGYGYTF.

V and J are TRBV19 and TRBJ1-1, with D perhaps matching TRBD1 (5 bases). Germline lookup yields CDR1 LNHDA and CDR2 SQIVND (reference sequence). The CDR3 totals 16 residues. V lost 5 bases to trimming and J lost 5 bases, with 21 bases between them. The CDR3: CASSGDPRDGNTEAFF. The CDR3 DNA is TGTGCCAGTAGTGGGGACCCCCGGGACGGAAATACTGAAGCTTTCTTT.

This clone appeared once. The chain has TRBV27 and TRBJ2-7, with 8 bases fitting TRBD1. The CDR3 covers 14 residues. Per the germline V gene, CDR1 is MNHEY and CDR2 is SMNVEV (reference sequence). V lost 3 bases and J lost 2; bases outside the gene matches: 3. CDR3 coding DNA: TGTGCCAGCAGTTTTGGGACAGGCGCCTACGAGCAGTACTTC. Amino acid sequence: CASSFGTGAYEQYF.

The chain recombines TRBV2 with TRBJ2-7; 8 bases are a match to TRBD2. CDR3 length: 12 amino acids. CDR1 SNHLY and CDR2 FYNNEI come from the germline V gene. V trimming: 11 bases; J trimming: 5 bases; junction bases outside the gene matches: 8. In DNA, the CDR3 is TGTGCCGGAAAACCGGGGGGGGACGAGCAGTACTTC. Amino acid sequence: CAGKPGGDEQYF.